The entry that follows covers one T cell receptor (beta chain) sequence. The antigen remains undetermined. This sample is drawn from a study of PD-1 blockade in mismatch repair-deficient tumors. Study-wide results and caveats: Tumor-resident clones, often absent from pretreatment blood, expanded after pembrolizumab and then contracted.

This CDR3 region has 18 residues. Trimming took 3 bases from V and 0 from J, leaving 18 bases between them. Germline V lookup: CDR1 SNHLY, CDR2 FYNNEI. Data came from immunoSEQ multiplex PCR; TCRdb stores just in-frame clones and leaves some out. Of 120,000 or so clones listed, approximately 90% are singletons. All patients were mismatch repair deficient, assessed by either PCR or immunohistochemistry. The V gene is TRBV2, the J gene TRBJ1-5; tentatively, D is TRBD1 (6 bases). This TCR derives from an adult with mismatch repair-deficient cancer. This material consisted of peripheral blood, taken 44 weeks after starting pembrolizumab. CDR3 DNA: TGTGCCAGCAGTGAGGGGGGGGCCGCATTCTATAGCAATCAGCCCCAGCATTTT. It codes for CASSEGGAAFYSNQPQHF. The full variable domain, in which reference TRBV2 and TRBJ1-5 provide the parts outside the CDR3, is EPEVTQTPSHQVTQMGQEVILRCVPISNHLYFYWYRQILGQKVEFLVSFYNNEISEKSEIFDDQFSVERPDGSNFTLKIRSTKLEDSAMYFCASSEGGAAFYSNQPQHFGDGTRLSIL.